A selection of T cell receptor beta chains follows, all from one sample in a study of blood T cell repertoires in COVID-19. Method: immunoSEQ multiplex PCR; TCRdb's copy keeps in-frame clones and lacks some. The repertoire holds about 50,000 clones, with roughly nine tenths as singletons. Material for sequencing was peripheral blood. The receptors stem from a human donor in a cohort sampled during active COVID-19. CDR3s include the opening cysteine and the closing phenylalanine or tryptophan.

J gene: TRBJ1-1; V gene: TRBV9; CDR3 protein: CASSVLYRGADTEAFF
J gene: TRBJ2-7; V gene: TRBV9; CDR3 protein: CASSASAAERDLREQYF
J gene: TRBJ1-4; V gene: TRBV7-6; CDR3 protein: CASSQRWTGAHIWEKLFF
J gene: TRBJ1-2; V gene: TRBV19; CDR3 protein: CASSPWTFSGDYGYTF
J gene: TRBJ2-1; V gene: TRBV24-1; CDR3 protein: CATSDPSTRDEQFF
J gene: TRBJ1-2; V gene: TRBV3-1/TRBV3-2; CDR3 protein: CASSTGVAGTSRGYTF
J gene: TRBJ1-6; V gene: TRBV6-6; CDR3 protein: CASSYGQRNSPLHF
J gene: TRBJ2-3; V gene: TRBV19; CDR3 protein: CASNRGASGDTDTQYF
J gene: TRBJ1-1; V gene: TRBV9; CDR3 protein: CASSVGPRKNTEAFF
J gene: TRBJ1-3; V gene: TRBV7-9; CDR3 protein: CASSPNTYSGNTIYF
J gene: TRBJ2-7; V gene: TRBV11-1; CDR3 protein: CASSAGQGPYEQYF
J gene: TRBJ1-2; V gene: TRBV5-1; CDR3 protein: CASSPAPGQEFRYGYTF
J gene: TRBJ2-7; V gene: TRBV20-1; CDR3 protein: CSASTRGAQYF
J gene: TRBJ1-1; V gene: TRBV19; CDR3 protein: CASSIAQQLGEAFF
J gene: TRBJ1-1; V gene: TRBV27; CDR3 protein: CASTPGGGKDTEAFF
J gene: TRBJ1-4; V gene: TRBV2; CDR3 protein: CASSEAGTGPEKLFF
J gene: TRBJ2-3; V gene: TRBV7-9; CDR3 protein: CASSLGGRAGGTDTQYF
J gene: TRBJ2-1; V gene: TRBV6-5; CDR3 protein: CASSYSPLAGEQFF
J gene: TRBJ1-5; V gene: TRBV3-1/TRBV3-2; CDR3 protein: CASSQGLTVSQPQHF
J gene: TRBJ1-6; V gene: TRBV28; CDR3 protein: CASSPGGASTNSPLHF
J gene: TRBJ1-2; V gene: TRBV5-6; CDR3 protein: CASSLDGRSYGYTF
J gene: TRBJ2-1; V gene: TRBV3-1/TRBV3-2; CDR3 protein: CASSHSFVSYNEQFF
J gene: TRBJ2-1; V gene: TRBV18; CDR3 protein: CASSLGQNNEQFF
J gene: TRBJ1-4; V gene: TRBV19; CDR3 protein: CASSPRGQRNEKLFF